This T cell receptor (beta chain) was profiled in a study of cytomegalovirus exposure and HLA in healthy donors. For the study at large: The same platform was used for the 110 or so validation repertoires as for the approximately 630 first-cohort repertoires, as reported in a later analysis.

As regards this clone: Its antigen is unknown.

Method: immunoSEQ multiplex PCR; TCRdb's copy keeps in-frame clones and lacks some. The repertoire holds about 220,000 clones, with 85% to 95% as singletons. Germline CDR1 is MNHEY and CDR2 is SVGAGI. Trimming removed 0 bases at V and 5 bases at J, with 17 bases between. This CDR3 is built from 16 residues. Study findings and constraints: It was reported that the classifier diagnosed cytomegalovirus status with high specificity and sensitivity in both the original and validation cohorts. It was found in a later analysis that first-cohort TCR clusters tended to co-occur in the 130 or so validation repertoires.

Specimen: PBMCs. J is TRBJ2-7 and V is TRBV6-5, with D possibly matching TRBD1 (5 bases). The TCR sequence derives from a woman between 18 and 29 years old in good health and CMV-seronegative. CDR3 coding DNA: TGTGCCAGCAGTTACTCGATGGGGCAGGGTGATAACGAGCAGTACTTC. Its translation: CASSYSMGQGDNEQYF.